This T cell receptor (beta chain) derives from a study of CD8 T cells in ankylosing spondylitis. Quantitative 5'-RACE with molecular barcodes was used to make the TCR beta libraries. MiXCR was run by TCRdb on the 5' RACE reads, yielding one entry per CDR3 protein. The table lists about 480,000 distinct CDR3 sequences, roughly 17% of them singletons. The germline V and J ends were trimmed by 5 bases and 7 bases, with 18 bases remaining between them. Germline V gene data show CDR1 as DFQATT and CDR2 as SNEGSKA (reference sequence). This CDR3 comprises 14 residues. Overall study findings and caveats: Characteristic, it appeared, of ankylosing spondylitis blood was a TCR beta motif of about eight highly homologous variants.

The sample holds a few counts of this clonotype. Its target is unknown. The TCR was taken from a male donor with ankylosing spondylitis. This sequence joins TRBV20-1 and TRBJ2-1; D is uncertain. Source material: blood, either unsorted or a sorted T cell fraction (not recorded which). DNA of the CDR3: TGCAGTGCTGGGCCCGGTGCTAGTTATAATGAGCAGTTCTTC. Its protein product is CSAGPGASYNEQFF.